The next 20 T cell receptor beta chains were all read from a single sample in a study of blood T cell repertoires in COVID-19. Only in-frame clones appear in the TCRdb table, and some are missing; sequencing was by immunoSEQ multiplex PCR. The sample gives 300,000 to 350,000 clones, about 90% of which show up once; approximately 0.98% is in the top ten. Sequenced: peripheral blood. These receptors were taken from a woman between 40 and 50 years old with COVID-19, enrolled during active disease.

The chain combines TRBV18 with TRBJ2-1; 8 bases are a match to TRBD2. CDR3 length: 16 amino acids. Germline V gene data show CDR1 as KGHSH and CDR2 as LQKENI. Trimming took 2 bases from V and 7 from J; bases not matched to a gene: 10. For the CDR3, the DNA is TGTGCCAGCTCACCAAGTGGGATAGCGGGAATGAATGAGCAGTTCTTC. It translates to CASSPSGIAGMNEQFF.

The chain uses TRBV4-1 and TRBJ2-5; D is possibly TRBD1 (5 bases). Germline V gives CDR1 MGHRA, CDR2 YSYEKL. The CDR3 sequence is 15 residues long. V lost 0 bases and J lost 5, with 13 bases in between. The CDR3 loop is CASSQDRAGWETQYF. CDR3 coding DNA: TGCGCCAGCAGCCAAGATCGCGCAGGGTGGGAGACCCAGTACTTC.

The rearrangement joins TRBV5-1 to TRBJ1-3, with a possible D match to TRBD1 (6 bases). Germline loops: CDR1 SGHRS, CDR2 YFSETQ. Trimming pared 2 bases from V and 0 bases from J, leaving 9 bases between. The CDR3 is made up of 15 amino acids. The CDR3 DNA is TGCGCCAGCAGCTTATGGGGGCACTCTGGAAACACCATATATTTT. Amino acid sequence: CASSLWGHSGNTIYF.

DNA for the CDR3: TGTGCCAGCTCACCGGCACAGGGATTGAACACTGAAGCTTTCTTT. This translates into CASSPAQGLNTEAFF. This rearrangement joins TRBV18 to TRBJ1-1, with D perhaps TRBD1 (6 bases). The CDR3 covers 15 residues. Germline-derived CDR1 and CDR2 are KGHSH and LQKENI. Deletions cut 3 bases from V and 0 bases from J, with 11 bases between.

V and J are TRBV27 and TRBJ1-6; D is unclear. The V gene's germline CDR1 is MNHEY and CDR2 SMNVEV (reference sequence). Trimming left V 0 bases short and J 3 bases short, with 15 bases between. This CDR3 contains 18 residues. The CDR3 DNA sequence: TGTGCCAGCAGTTTATCGCAACGGGGTGCCGGCTATAATTCACCCCTCCACTTT. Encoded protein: CASSLSQRGAGYNSPLHF.

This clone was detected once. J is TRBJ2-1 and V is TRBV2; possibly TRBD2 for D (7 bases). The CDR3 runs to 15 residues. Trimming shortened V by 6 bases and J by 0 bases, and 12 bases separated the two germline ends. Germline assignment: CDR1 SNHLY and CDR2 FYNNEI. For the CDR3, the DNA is TGTGCCAGCAGGGAGCGGGACATCTCCTACAATGAGCAGTTCTTC. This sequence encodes CASRERDISYNEQFF.

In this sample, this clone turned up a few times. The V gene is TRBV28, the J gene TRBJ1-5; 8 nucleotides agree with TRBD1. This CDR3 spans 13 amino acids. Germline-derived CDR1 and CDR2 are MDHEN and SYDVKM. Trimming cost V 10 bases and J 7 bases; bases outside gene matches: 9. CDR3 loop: CAITGGTGQPQHF. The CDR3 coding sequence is TGTGCCATTACAGGGGGGACAGGACAGCCCCAGCATTTT.

CDR3 in amino acids: CASSDPGQAYGYTF. CDR3 nucleotides: TGTGCCAGCAGCGATCCGGGACAGGCCTATGGCTACACCTTC. The chain uses TRBV6-2 or TRBV6-3 and TRBJ1-2, with 8 nucleotides matching TRBD1. V shed 6 bases and J 4 bases; nucleotides not matched to a gene: 7. The V gene's germline CDR1 is MNHEY and CDR2 SVGEGT. The CDR3 runs to 14 residues.

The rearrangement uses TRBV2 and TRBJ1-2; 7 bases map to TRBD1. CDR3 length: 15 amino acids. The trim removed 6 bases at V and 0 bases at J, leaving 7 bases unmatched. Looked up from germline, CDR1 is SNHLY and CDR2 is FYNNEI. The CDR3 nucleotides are TGTGCCAGCAGGGTGGGACAGCGAGCTAACTATGGCTACACCTTC. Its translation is CASRVGQRANYGYTF.

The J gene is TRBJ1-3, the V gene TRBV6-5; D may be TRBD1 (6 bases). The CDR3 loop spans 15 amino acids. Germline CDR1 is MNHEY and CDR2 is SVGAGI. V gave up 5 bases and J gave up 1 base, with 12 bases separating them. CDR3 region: CASSQTQGSGNTIYF. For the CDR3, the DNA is TGTGCCAGCAGTCAGACTCAGGGGTCTGGAAACACCATATATTTT.

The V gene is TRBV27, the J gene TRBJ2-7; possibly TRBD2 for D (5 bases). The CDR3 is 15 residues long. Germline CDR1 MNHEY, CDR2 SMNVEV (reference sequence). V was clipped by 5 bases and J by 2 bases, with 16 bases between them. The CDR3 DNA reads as TGTGCCAGCAGTCCCATCACGGGGATACCCTACGAGCAGTACTTC. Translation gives CASSPITGIPYEQYF.

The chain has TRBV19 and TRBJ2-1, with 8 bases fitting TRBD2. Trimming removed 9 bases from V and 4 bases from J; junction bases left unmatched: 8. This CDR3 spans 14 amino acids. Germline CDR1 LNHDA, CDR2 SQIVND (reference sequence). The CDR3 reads CASARIAGYNEQFF. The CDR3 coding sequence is TGTGCCAGCGCCCGGATAGCGGGATACAATGAGCAGTTCTTC.

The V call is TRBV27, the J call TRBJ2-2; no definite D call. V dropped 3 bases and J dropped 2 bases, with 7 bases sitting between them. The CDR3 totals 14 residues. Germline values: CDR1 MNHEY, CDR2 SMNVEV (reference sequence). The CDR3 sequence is CASSFYSNTGELFF. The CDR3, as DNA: TGTGCCAGCAGTTTTTACTCTAACACCGGGGAGCTGTTTTTT.

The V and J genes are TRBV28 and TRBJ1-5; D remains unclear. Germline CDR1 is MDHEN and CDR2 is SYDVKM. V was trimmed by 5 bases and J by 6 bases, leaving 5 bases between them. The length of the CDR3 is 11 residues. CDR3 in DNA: TGTGCCAGCAGTGACTCTCAGCCCCAGCATTTT. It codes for CASSDSQPQHF.

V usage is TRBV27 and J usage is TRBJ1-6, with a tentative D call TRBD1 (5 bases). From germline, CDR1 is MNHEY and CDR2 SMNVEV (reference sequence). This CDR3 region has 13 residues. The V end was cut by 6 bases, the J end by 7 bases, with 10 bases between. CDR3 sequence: CASRKDSNSPLHF. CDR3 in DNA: TGTGCCAGCAGGAAAGACAGCAATTCACCCCTCCACTTT.

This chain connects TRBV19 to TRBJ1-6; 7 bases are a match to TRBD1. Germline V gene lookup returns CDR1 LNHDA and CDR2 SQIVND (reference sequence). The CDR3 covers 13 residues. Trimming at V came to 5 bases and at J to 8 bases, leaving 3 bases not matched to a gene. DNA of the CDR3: TGTGCCAGTAGTGACAGGGAAGATTCACCCCTCCACTTT. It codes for CASSDREDSPLHF.

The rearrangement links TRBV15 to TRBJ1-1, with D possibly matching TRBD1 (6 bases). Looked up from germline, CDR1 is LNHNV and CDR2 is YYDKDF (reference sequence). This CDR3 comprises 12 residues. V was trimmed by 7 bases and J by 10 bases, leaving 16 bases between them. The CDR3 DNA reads TGTGCCACCAAGCGGGATCAGGGGAGAGCTTTCTTT. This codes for CATKRDQGRAFF.

In DNA form, the CDR3 reads TGTGCCAGCAGCACTCAGGGGTATGTCACTGAAGCTTTCTTT. Protein: CASSTQGYVTEAFF. The chain links TRBV7-9 to TRBJ1-1, with TRBD1 as a possible D gene (6 bases). The CDR3 runs to 14 residues. Germline V gives CDR1 SEHNR, CDR2 FQNEAQ (reference sequence). V was shortened by 5 bases and J by 4 bases, with 14 bases between the two germline ends.

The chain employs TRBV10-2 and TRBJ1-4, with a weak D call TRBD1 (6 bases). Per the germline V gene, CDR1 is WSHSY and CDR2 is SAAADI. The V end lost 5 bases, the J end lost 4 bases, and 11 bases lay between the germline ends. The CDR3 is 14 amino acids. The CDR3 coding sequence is TGCGCCAGCAGTAAAAGGGGGAATAATGAAAAACTGTTTTTT. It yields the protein CASSKRGNNEKLFF.

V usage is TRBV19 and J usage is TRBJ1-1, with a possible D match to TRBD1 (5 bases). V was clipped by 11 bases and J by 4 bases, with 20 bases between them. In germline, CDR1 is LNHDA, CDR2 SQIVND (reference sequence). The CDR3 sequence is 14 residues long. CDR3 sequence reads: CAAALAAGFTEAFF. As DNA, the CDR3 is TGTGCCGCGGCTCTTGCCGCAGGGTTCACTGAAGCTTTCTTT.